These T cell receptor beta chains were read from a single sample in a study of blood T cell repertoires in COVID-19. The repertoire was sequenced with immunoSEQ multiplex PCR; TCRdb's copy has only in-frame clones and lacks some. The top ten clones hold about 18% of a sample with a few hundred thousand clones, roughly 90% of them seen once. Sequencing was performed on PBMCs or T cells enriched from blood (not recorded which). These receptors all stem from a woman under 40 who had recovered from COVID-19. CDR3s include the opening cysteine and the closing phenylalanine or tryptophan. A D gene is named only where the DNA matches it firmly.

j_call v_call d_call cdr3_aa
TRBJ2-3 TRBV6-2/TRBV6-3 - CASSKQGPRWTDTQYF
TRBJ2-7 TRBV19 - CASSTGIHEQYF
TRBJ1-5 TRBV27 - CASSPGWGGNQPQHF
TRBJ2-3 TRBV11-3 - CASSLGLADTQYF
TRBJ1-4 TRBV28 - CASSRSGRGEKLFF
TRBJ2-1 TRBV7-3 - CASSLDPGEYNEQFF
TRBJ2-7 TRBV19 TRBD2 CASSIFLAGGLYEQYF
TRBJ2-7 TRBV27 TRBD1 CASSKSDRVTAEQYF
TRBJ2-3 TRBV5-1 - CASSLNRPEDTQYF
TRBJ1-2 TRBV19 TRBD1 CASSRKGGVGGLGYTF
TRBJ2-1 TRBV5-1 TRBD2 CASSSTGTRSYNEQFF
TRBJ1-2 TRBV7-2 - CASSRTQTASIYGYTF
TRBJ1-2 TRBV5-8 TRBD1 CASSLGQGIRSGYTF
TRBJ2-1 TRBV2 TRBD2 CASSHTGLADNEQFF
TRBJ2-7 TRBV18 - CASSPRDMAYEQYF
TRBJ1-5 TRBV5-6 - CASSSLDQPQHF
TRBJ2-1 TRBV29-1 - CSAEGYNEQFF
TRBJ2-3 TRBV5-4 TRBD1 CASSRDRNTDTQYF
TRBJ2-7 TRBV27 - CASSLSDSSYEQYF
TRBJ2-3 TRBV12-5 TRBD2 CASGLGSGRTDTQYF
TRBJ1-2 TRBV5-6 - CASNSGLSYGYTF
TRBJ1-6 TRBV10-3 - CAISEQTNDNSPLHF
TRBJ2-7 TRBV3-1/TRBV3-2 TRBD2 CASSPTSGYSYEQYF
TRBJ2-1 TRBV7-2 TRBD2 CASSPLAGGSKQFF
TRBJ2-2 TRBV27 - CASSTGLFTGELFF
TRBJ1-3 TRBV9 - CASSGQNGNTIYF
TRBJ2-3 TRBV7-6 TRBD1 CASSLRTGSTDTQYF
TRBJ1-3 TRBV15 - CATSRDRGRGNTIYF
TRBJ2-1 TRBV4-3 TRBD2 CASSPYPGGHEQFF
TRBJ2-1 TRBV16 TRBD2 CASSQSGGNEQFF
TRBJ2-1 TRBV28 - CASSLGRRALLNEQFF
TRBJ2-1 TRBV5-6 TRBD2 CASSLPSGSFIEQFF
TRBJ2-2 TRBV7-2 - CASTQDSYTGELFF
TRBJ2-7 TRBV7-9 - CASSTGADSNEQYF
TRBJ2-3 TRBV28 TRBD1 CASSLRTGRDTQYF
TRBJ2-7 TRBV6-6 - CASSLGHPGDEQYF